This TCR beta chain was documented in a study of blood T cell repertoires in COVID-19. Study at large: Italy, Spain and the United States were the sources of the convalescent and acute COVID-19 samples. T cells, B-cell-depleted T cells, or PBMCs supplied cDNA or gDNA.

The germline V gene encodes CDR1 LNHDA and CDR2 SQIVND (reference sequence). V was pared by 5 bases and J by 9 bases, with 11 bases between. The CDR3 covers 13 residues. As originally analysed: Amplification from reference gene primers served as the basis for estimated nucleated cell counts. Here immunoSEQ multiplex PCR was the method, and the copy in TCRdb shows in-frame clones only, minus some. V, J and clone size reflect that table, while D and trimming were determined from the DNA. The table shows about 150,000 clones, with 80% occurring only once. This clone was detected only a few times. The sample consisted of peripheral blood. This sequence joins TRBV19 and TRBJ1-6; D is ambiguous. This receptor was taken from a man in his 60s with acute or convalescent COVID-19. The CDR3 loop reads CASSPRTGSPLHF. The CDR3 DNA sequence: TGTGCCAGTAGTCCTCGGACTGGTTCACCCCTCCACTTT.